The clone carrying this T cell receptor beta chain was found many times. Indicated time point: before trial treatment. These data are taken from a study of low-dose radiotherapy and immunotherapy resistance in tumors. Study details: A total of 6.5 Gy was given to Cohort 1 as 0.5 Gy per fraction every 2 weeks. Those assigned to Cohort 2 were treated with 1 Gy per fraction every two weeks (13 Gy in total over 26 weeks).

With TRAV- and TRBV-specific primers, first-strand cDNA was made, covering the alpha and beta chains. With a V-primer adapter and a constant-region primer, TCRs were amplified for approximately 20 PCR cycles. TCRdb itself ran the reads through MiXCR, one entry per CDR3 protein. The data show 64,000 or so distinct CDR3 sequences, more than 20% seen once. The CDR3 consists of 20 residues. V was pared by 0 bases and J by 3 bases, with 11 bases of the junction left unmatched. Germline-derived CDR1 and CDR2 are MNHGY and SAAAGT. The input for sequencing was PBMCs, taken before treatment. The chain carries TRBV6-8 and TRBJ2-7, with 16 bases fitting TRBD2. The receptor was derived from a male donor with rectosigmoid adenocarcinoma. The CDR3 here is CASSYSHGPGLAGGNYEQYF. As DNA, the CDR3 is TGTGCCAGCAGTTACTCCCACGGTCCGGGACTAGCGGGAGGGAACTACGAGCAGTACTTC.